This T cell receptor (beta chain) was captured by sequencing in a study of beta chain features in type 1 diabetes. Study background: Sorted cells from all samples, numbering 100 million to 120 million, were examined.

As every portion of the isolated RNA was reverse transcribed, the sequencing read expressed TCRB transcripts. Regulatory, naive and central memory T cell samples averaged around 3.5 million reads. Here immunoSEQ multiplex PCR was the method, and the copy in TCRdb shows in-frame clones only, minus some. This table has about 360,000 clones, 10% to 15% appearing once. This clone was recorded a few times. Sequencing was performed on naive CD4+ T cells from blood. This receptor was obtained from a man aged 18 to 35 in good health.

CDR3 nucleotides: TGTGCCAGCAGCTTAGTTGTGACAGGGGGGTCGTACACTGAAGCTTTCTTT. Translating it yields CASSLVVTGGSYTEAFF. V and J are TRBV7-2 and TRBJ1-1; 9 bases are shared with TRBD1. V was pared by 1 base and J by 3 bases, with 9 bases of the junction left unmatched. There are 17 residues in the CDR3. Per germline, CDR1 SGHTA and CDR2 FQGNSA.